What follows describes a single T cell receptor beta chain. The V and J ends lost 6 bases and 1 base, in that order; junction bases with no gene match: 1. This CDR3 has 13 residues. CDR1 WNHNN and CDR2 SYGVQD come from the germline V gene (reference sequence). The sample is drawn from a study of T cell changes during pregnancy in multiple sclerosis. The assay was immunoSEQ multiplex PCR, and TCRdb's table has in-frame clones only and misses some. The sample includes approximately 63,000 clones, roughly 92% of them seen just once. This sequence joins TRBV10-1 and TRBJ1-2, with TRBD1 matching over 8 bases. This material consisted of peripheral blood, taken in the third trimester of pregnancy. This receptor was taken from a female donor in good health, enrolled as a control in a pregnancy study. The CDR3 DNA sequence: TGCGCCAGCAGGGGACAGGATAACTATGGCTACACCTTC. It yields the protein CASRGQDNYGYTF.